This T cell receptor (beta chain) was documented in a study of blood T cells in healthy people across ages. Through a sample-barcoded 5' primer and a J-beta primer mix, a second PCR was run for about 6 to 12 cycles. MiXCR, run by TCRdb on the 5' RACE reads, gives a single entry per CDR3 protein. This table holds roughly 800,000 distinct CDR3 sequences, approximately 25% found once. The CDR3 has 15 amino acids. Trimming left V 0 bases short and J 3 bases short, with 12 bases between. The germline CDR1 and CDR2 sequences are LGHNA and YSLEER. This same sample was also part of a study on T cells of mothers and their children. That report notes: In this cohort, donors were a few healthy Caucasian mothers plus their six children. Thymic selection shapes TCR recombination output in related pairs, and it does so similarly in unrelated pairs.

The TCR was taken from a boy aged 5-17 years in good health. The sequencing input was blood. The rearrangement joins TRBV4-3 to TRBJ2-7; the D gene is possibly TRBD2 (5 bases). CDR3: CASSQDSDSLYEQYF. In DNA, the CDR3 is TGCGCCAGCAGCCAAGATAGCGATTCTCTCTACGAGCAGTACTTC.